The clone carrying this TCR beta chain was recorded a few times. This entry belongs to a study of early T cells in non-severe SARS-CoV-2 infection. TCRdb reprocessed the 5' RACE reads with MiXCR, giving one entry per CDR3 protein. This table holds more than 55,000 distinct CDR3 sequences, 12% found once. Germline CDR1 reads DFQATT; CDR2 reads SNEGSKA (reference sequence). This CDR3 contains 15 residues. J gave up 7 bases and V 5 bases, and 14 bases lay outside the gene matches. The clonotype was recovered from an adult who was a healthcare worker with PCR-confirmed SARS-CoV-2 infection or an uninfected control (not recorded which). The chain employs TRBV20-1 and TRBJ2-1, with 7 bases lining up with TRBD2. Sequenced material: whole blood. The CDR3 DNA sequence: TGCAGTGCTCATCGTTATATGGAGCGGGAAAATGAGCAGTTCTTC. Protein product: CSAHRYMERENEQFF.